This TCR beta chain is drawn from a study of neurological immune-mediated disorders. General study points: HTLV-1-associated myelopathy led in TCR clonal expansion, while multiple sclerosis ranked lowest, below healthy controls.

As for time point: longitudinal time-point 1 (baseline). The starting material, 2 million PBMCs stored at -80 C, gave rise to the unsorted libraries. Germline loops: CDR1 KGHSH, CDR2 LQKENI. Trimming removed 6 bases from V and 1 base from J; junction bases left unmatched: 6. This CDR3 is built from 15 residues. In its sample, this clonotype was seen a few times. What it binds is not known. TCRdb reprocessed the 5' RACE reads via MiXCR and lists one record per CDR3 protein. The repertoire includes 70,000 to 75,000 distinct CDR3 sequences, approximately 14% of them detected once, and 4.6% sits in the top ten.

This receptor was obtained from a female donor with HTLV-1-associated myelopathy (HAM/TSP). The sample comprised PBMCs. This chain connects TRBV18 to TRBJ1-5; TRBD1 matches 7 bases. In nucleotides, the CDR3 is TGTGCCAGCTCTCTCGGACAGGAAAGCAATCAGCCCCAGCATTTT. It translates to CASSLGQESNQPQHF.